These 15 T cell receptor beta chains share one sample of origin, sequenced in a study of technical replicates of blood from a few donors. TCRdb's copy holds only in-frame clones and misses some; the assay was immunoSEQ multiplex PCR. The sample includes some 75,000 clones, just over 95% of them seen just once. Sequenced: T cells isolated from PBMCs. Every receptor here comes from a human donor in good health.

Here the CDR3 DNA reads TGTGCCATAGGGACAGGCTACGAGCAGTACTTC. Amino acid sequence: CAIGTGYEQYF. This chain connects TRBV10-3 to TRBJ2-7; TRBD1 matches 8 bases. The CDR3 loop spans 11 amino acids. J lost 3 bases, V lost 9 bases, and 1 base had no gene match. Germline lookup yields CDR1 ENHRY and CDR2 SYGVKD.

J is TRBJ2-3 and V is TRBV7-8, with D tentatively TRBD1 (5 bases). This CDR3 spans 14 amino acids. Germline V gene data show CDR1 as SGHVS and CDR2 as FQNEAQ. V was trimmed by 3 bases and J by 3 bases, leaving 10 bases between them. The CDR3 region is CASSFLGRTDTQYF. DNA of the CDR3: TGTGCCAGCAGCTTTTTGGGGCGGACAGATACGCAGTATTTT. The whole variable domain, remainder taken from reference TRBV7-8 and TRBJ2-3, is GAGVSQSPRYKVAKRGQDVALRCDPISGHVSLFWYQQALGQGPEFLTYFQNEAQLDKSGLPSDRFFAERPEGSVSTLKIQRTQQEDSAVYLCASSFLGRTDTQYFGPGTRLTVL.

This sequence joins TRBV12-1 and TRBJ2-3; TRBD2, the table's D call, was not compared with the DNA. TRBV12-1 is a pseudogene locus. The CDR3 loop spans 17 amino acids. The CDR3: CASSPGLAGGPADTQYF. The CDR3 DNA is TGTGCCAGCAGCCCGGGACTAGCGGGAGGGCCCGCAGATACGCAGTATTTT.

CDR3 sequence (DNA): TGTGCCAGCAGCCGTCCTTATAATGAAAAACTGTTTTTT. Its translation is CASSRPYNEKLFF. This sequence joins TRBV7-2 and TRBJ1-4; D call uncertain. V gave up 5 bases and J gave up 4 bases, with 8 bases separating them. Looked up from germline, CDR1 is SGHTA and CDR2 is FQGNSA. The CDR3 spans 13 residues.

This chain connects TRBV11-3 to TRBJ2-4; D possibly corresponds to TRBD2 (5 bases). This CDR3 region has 12 residues. V was shortened by 4 bases and J by 5 bases, with 6 bases between the two germline ends. Per germline, CDR1 SGHNT and CDR2 YENEEA. CDR3 amino acids: CASSWGENIQYF. The CDR3 bases are TGTGCCAGCAGCTGGGGAGAAAACATTCAGTACTTC.

The chain couples TRBV5-1 to TRBJ2-7; 14 nucleotides line up with TRBD2. Germline-derived CDR1 and CDR2 are SGHRS and YFSETQ. Germline trimming cut 4 bases from V and 6 bases from J; bases unmatched to any gene: 6. The CDR3 is 15 residues long. The CDR3 reads CASSTGLAGVPEQYF. The DNA for the CDR3 is TGCGCCAGCAGCACGGGACTAGCGGGAGTTCCCGAGCAGTACTTC.

V gene TRBV29-1 combines with J gene TRBJ2-5; TRBD2 aligns across 8 bases. This CDR3 is 15 amino acids long. Germline lookup yields CDR1 SQVTM and CDR2 ANQGSEA. With V trimmed by 4 bases and J by 7 bases, 14 bases remained unmatched. For the CDR3, the DNA is TGCAGCGTTGCAGGCGACACTAGCGGTTCTTCGACCCAGTACTTC. Its translation: CSVAGDTSGSSTQYF.

The chain combines TRBV2 with TRBJ2-7, with TRBD2 matching over 7 bases. The CDR3 loop spans 14 amino acids. V gave up 4 bases and J gave up 7 bases; unmatched junction bases: 10. Germline V gives CDR1 SNHLY, CDR2 FYNNEI. The chain's CDR3 is CASSVAAGGLEQYF. CDR3 coding DNA: TGTGCCAGCAGTGTAGCAGCCGGGGGGTTGGAGCAGTACTTC.

This rearrangement joins TRBV7-2 to TRBJ1-1, with D hard to call. CDR1 and CDR2 (germline): SGHTA, FQGNSA. The CDR3 is 13 amino acids. V was trimmed by 5 bases and J by 2 bases, leaving 9 bases between them. CDR3 amino acids: CASSTNFNTEAFF. Here the CDR3 DNA reads TGTGCCAGCAGCACCAACTTTAACACTGAAGCTTTCTTT.

The chain has TRBV25-1 and TRBJ1-1; TRBD1 aligns across 7 bases. The CDR3 contains 13 residues. With V trimmed by 7 bases and J by 3 bases, 5 bases remained unmatched. CDR1 is MGHDK, CDR2 SYGVNS, per germline. The chain's CDR3 is CASIRGVDTEAFF. CDR3 DNA: TGTGCCAGCATCAGGGGGGTTGACACTGAAGCTTTCTTT.

The chain links TRBV18 to TRBJ1-5, with a tentative D call TRBD1 (5 bases). Germline V gene data show CDR1 as KGHSH and CDR2 as LQKENI. The CDR3 length is 14 residues. V gave up 6 bases and J gave up 0 bases, with 9 bases separating them. The CDR3 sequence is CASSDSLSNQPQHF. CDR3 DNA: TGTGCCAGCTCTGACAGCCTTAGCAATCAGCCCCAGCATTTT. Full variable domain (remainder filled in from reference TRBV18 and TRBJ1-5): NAGVMQNPRHLVRRRGQEARLRCSPMKGHSHVYWYRQLPEEGLKFMVYLQKENIIDESGMPKERFSAEFPKEGPSILRIQQVVRGDSAAYFCASSDSLSNQPQHFGDGTRLSIL.

This clone was counted once. The chain links TRBV6-5 to TRBJ1-1, with a tentative D call TRBD1 (6 bases). The CDR3 length is 12 residues. With 8 bases removed from V and 2 bases from J, the gap between germline ends came to 9 bases. In germline, CDR1 is MNHEY, CDR2 SVGAGI. CDR3 region: CASQQGNTEAFF. For the CDR3, the DNA is TGTGCCAGCCAACAGGGTAACACTGAAGCTTTCTTT.

The chain is built from TRBV6-1 and TRBJ1-5; 7 bases agree with TRBD1. The CDR3 covers 14 residues. V was pared by 6 bases and J by 6 bases, with 8 bases of the junction left unmatched. Germline V gene lookup returns CDR1 MNHNS and CDR2 SASEGT. The CDR3 here is CASRATGEAQPQHF. CDR3 bases: TGTGCCAGCAGAGCCACAGGGGAGGCTCAGCCCCAGCATTTT.

The chain recombines TRBV28 with TRBJ2-7, with a weak D call TRBD1 (6 bases). V was clipped by 4 bases and J by 0 bases, with 19 bases between them. Germline CDR1 and CDR2: MDHEN and SYDVKM. The CDR3 is made up of 17 amino acids. The CDR3 nucleotides are TGTGCCAGCAGTTCGCCTACAACAGGGACCTACTCCTACGAGCAGTACTTC. Amino acid sequence: CASSSPTTGTYSYEQYF. The full variable domain, rest sourced from reference TRBV28 and TRBJ2-7, is DVKVTQSSRYLVKRTGEKVFLECVQDMDHENMFWYRQDPGLGLRLIYFSYDVKMKEKGDIPEGYSVSREKKERFSLILESASTNQTSMYLCASSSPTTGTYSYEQYFGPGTRLTVT.

The chain uses TRBV7-9 and TRBJ1-5; D gene unclear. The CDR3 length is 15 residues. V lost 4 bases and J lost 0, with 10 bases in between. Germline CDR1 and CDR2: SEHNR and FQNEAQ (reference sequence). The DNA of the CDR3 is TGTGCCAGCAGCTCCGACTTCTATAGCAATCAGCCCCAGCATTTT. Protein product: CASSSDFYSNQPQHF.